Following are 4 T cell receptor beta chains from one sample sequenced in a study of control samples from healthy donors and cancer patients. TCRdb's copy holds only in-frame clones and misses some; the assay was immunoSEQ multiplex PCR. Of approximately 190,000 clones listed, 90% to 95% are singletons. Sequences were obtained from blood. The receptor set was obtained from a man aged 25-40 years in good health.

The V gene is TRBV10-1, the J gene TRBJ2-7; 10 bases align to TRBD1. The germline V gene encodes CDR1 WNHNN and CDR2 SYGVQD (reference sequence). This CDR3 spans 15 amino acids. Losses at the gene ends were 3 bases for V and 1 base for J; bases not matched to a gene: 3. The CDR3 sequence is CASSDPGQGSYEQYF. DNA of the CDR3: TGCGCCAGCAGTGACCCGGGACAGGGGTCCTACGAGCAGTACTTC.

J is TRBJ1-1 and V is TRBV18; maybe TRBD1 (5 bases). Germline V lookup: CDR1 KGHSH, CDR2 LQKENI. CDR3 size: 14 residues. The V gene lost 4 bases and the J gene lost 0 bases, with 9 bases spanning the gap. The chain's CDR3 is CASSRQGLNTEAFF. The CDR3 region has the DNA TGTGCCAGCTCACGTCAGGGCTTGAACACTGAAGCTTTCTTT.

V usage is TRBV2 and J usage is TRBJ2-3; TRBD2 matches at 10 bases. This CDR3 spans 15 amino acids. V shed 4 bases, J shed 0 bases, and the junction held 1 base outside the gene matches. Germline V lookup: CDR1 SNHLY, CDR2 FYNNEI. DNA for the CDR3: TGTGCCAGCAGTGTTAGCGGGGGGAGCACAGATACGCAGTATTTT. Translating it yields CASSVSGGSTDTQYF.

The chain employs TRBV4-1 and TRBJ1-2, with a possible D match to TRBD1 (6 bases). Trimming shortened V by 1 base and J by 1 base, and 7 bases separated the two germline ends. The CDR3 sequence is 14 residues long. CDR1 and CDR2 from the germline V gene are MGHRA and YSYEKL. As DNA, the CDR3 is TGCGCCAGCAGCCAAGGGACAGTTAACTATGGCTACACCTTC. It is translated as CASSQGTVNYGYTF.